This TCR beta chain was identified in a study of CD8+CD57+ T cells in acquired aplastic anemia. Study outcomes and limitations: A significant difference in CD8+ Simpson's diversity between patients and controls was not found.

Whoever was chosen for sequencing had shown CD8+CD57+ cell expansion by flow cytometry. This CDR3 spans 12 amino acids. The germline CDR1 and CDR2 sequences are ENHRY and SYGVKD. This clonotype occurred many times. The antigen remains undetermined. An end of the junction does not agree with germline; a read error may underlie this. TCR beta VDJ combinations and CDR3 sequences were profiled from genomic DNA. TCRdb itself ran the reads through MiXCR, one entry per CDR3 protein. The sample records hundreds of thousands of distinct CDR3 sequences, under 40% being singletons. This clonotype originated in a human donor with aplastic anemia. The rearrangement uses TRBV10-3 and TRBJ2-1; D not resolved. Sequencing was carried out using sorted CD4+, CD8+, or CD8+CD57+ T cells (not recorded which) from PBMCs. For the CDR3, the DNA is TGTGCCATCAGTGATGGGTTCCCCTTGAATGTCTTC. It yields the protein CAISDGFPLNVF.